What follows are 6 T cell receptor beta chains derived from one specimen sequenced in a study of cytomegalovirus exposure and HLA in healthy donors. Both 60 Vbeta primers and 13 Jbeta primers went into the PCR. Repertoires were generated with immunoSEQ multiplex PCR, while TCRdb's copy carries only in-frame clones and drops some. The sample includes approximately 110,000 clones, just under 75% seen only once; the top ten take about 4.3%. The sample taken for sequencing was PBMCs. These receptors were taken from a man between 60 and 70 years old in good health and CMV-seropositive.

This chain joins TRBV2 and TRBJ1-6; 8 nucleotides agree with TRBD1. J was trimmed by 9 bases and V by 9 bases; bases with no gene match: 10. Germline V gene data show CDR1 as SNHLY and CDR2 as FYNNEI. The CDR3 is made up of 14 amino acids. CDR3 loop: CARRVTGEGSPLHF. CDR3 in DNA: TGTGCCAGAAGGGTGACAGGGGAGGGTTCACCCCTCCACTTT.

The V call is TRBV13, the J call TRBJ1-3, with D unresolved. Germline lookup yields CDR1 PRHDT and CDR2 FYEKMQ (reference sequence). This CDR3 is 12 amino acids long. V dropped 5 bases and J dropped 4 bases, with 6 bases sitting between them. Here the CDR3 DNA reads TGTGCCAGCAGCCGCAGAGGAAACACCATATATTTT. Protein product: CASSRRGNTIYF.

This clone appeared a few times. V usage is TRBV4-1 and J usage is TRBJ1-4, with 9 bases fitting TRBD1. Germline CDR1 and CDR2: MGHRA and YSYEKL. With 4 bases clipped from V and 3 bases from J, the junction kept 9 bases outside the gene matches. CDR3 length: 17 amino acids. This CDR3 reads CASSPREQGASNEKLFF. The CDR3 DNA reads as TGCGCCAGCAGCCCTAGGGAACAGGGGGCTTCTAATGAAAAACTGTTTTTT.

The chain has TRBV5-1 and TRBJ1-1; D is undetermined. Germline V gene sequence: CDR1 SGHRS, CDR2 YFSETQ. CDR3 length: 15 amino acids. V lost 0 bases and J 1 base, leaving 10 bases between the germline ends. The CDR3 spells CASSLVGPGNTEAFF. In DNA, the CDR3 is TGCGCCAGCAGCTTGGTGGGCCCAGGGAACACTGAAGCTTTCTTT.

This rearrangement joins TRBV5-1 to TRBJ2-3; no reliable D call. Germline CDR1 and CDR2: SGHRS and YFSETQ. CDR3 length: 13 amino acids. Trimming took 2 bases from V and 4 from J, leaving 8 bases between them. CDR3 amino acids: CASSFGRADTQYF. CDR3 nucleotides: TGCGCCAGCAGCTTTGGGCGAGCAGATACGCAGTATTTT. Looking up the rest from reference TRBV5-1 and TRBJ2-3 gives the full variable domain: KAGVTQTPRYLIKTRGQQVTLSCSPISGHRSVSWYQQTPGQGLQFLFEYFSETQRNKGNFPGRFSGRQFSNSRSEMNVSTLELGDSALYLCASSFGRADTQYFGPGTRLTVL.

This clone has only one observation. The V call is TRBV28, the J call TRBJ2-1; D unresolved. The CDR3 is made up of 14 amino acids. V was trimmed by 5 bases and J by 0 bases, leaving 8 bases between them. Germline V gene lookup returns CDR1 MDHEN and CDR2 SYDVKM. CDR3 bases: TGTGCCAGCAGTCCCGGTGGCTCCTACAATGAGCAGTTCTTC. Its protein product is CASSPGGSYNEQFF.